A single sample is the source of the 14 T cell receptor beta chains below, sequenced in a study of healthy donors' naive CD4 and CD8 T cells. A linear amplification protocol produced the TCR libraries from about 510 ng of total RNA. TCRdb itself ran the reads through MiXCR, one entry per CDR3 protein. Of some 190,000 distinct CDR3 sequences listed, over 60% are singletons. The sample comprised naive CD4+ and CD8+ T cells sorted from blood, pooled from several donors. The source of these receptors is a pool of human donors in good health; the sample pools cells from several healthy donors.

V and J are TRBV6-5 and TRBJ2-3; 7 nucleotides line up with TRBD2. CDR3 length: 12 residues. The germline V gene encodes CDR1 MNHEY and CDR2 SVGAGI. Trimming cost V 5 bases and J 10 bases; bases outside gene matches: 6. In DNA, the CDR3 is TGTGCCAGCAGTCACGGACTAGAGTCGCAGTATTTT. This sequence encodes CASSHGLESQYF.

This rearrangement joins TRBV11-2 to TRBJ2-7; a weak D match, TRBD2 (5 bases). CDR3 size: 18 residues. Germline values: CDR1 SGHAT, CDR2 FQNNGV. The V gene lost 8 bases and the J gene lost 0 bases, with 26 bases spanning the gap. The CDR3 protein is CASLHVISPGSSSYEQYF. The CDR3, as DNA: TGTGCCAGCCTCCACGTAATCTCCCCGGGGTCGAGCTCCTACGAGCAGTACTTC.

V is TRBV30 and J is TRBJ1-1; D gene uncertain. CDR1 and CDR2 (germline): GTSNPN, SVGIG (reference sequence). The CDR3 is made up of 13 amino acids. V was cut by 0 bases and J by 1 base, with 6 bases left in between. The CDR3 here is CAWSVPQNTEAFF. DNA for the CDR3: TGTGCCTGGAGTGTACCCCAGAACACTGAAGCTTTCTTT.

The CDR3 protein is CASRDDSDTQYF. The CDR3 DNA reads TGTGCCAGCAGAGACGATTCAGATACGCAGTATTTT. The chain combines TRBV6-5 with TRBJ2-3, with no clear D. Germline V CDR1 and CDR2: MNHEY, SVGAGI. Trimming removed 6 bases from V and 4 bases from J, with 8 bases in between. CDR3 length: 12 amino acids.

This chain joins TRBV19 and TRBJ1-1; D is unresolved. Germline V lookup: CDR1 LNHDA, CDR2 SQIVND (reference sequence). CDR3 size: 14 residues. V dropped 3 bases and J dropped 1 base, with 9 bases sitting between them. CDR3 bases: TGTGCCAGTAGTATTTCGGGTAGGAACACTGAAGCTTTCTTT. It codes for CASSISGRNTEAFF. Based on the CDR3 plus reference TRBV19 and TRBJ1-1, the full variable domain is DGGITQSPKYLFRKEGQNVTLSCEQNLNHDAMYWYRQDPGQGLRLIYYSQIVNDFQKGDIAEGYSVSREKKESFPLTVTSAQKNPTAFYLCASSISGRNTEAFFGQGTRLTVV.

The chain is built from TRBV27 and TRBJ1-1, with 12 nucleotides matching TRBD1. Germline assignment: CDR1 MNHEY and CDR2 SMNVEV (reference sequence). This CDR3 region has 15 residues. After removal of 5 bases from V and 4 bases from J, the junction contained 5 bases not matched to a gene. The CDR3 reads CASSAKGQGATEAFF. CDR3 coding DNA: TGTGCCAGCAGTGCCAAGGGACAGGGGGCCACTGAAGCTTTCTTT.

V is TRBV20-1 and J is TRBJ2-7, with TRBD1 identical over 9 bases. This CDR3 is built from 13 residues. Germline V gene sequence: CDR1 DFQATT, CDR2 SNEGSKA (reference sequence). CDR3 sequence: CRGRDRATYEQYF. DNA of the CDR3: TGCAGGGGGCGGGACAGGGCGACCTACGAGCAGTACTTC.

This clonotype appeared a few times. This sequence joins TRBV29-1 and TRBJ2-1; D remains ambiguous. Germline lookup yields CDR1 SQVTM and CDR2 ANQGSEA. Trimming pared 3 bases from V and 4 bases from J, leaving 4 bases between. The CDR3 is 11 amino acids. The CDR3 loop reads CSVDFYNEQFF. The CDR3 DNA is TGCAGCGTTGACTTTTACAATGAGCAGTTCTTC.

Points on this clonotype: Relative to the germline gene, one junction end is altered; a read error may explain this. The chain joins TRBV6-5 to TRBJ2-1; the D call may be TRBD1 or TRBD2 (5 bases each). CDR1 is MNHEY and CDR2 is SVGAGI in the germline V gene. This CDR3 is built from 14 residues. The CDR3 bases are TGTGCCCGCAGTGGGACGGGCAGGAACAATGAGCAGTTCTTC. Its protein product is CARSGTGRNNEQFF.

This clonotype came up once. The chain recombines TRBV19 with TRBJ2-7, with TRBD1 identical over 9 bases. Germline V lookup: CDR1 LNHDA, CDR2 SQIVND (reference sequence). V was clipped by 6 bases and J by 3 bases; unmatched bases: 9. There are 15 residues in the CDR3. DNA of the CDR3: TGTGCCAGTAGCTTCTCACCGGGACAGGGCTACGAGCAGTACTTC. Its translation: CASSFSPGQGYEQYF.

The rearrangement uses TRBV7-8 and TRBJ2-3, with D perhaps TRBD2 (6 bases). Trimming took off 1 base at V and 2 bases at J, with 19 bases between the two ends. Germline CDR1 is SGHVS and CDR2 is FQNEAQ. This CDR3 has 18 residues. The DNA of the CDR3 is TGTGCCAGCAGCTTAGGATGGGGGACTCCCCTTACCACAGATACGCAGTATTTT. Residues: CASSLGWGTPLTTDTQYF.

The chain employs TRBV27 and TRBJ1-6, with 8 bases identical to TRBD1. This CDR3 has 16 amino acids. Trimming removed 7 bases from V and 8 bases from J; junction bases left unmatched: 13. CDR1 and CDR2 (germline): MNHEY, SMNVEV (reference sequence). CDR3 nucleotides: TGTGCCAGCACCCCCCGGACAGGGAGTGGTCATTCACCCCTCCACTTT. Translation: CASTPRTGSGHSPLHF.

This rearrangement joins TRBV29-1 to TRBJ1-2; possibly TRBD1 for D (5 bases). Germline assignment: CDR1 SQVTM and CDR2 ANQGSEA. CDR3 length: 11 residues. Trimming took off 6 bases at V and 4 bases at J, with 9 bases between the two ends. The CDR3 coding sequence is TGCAGCGTCATGACAGCCTATGGCTACACCTTC. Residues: CSVMTAYGYTF.

The CDR3 spells CASTNTRNEQFF. CDR3 DNA: TGTGCCAGCACTAACACCCGCAATGAGCAGTTCTTC. This chain links TRBV19 with TRBJ2-1; no reliable D call. This CDR3 contains 12 residues. The V end was cut by 9 bases, the J end by 6 bases, with 12 bases between. Germline CDR1 and CDR2: LNHDA and SQIVND (reference sequence).